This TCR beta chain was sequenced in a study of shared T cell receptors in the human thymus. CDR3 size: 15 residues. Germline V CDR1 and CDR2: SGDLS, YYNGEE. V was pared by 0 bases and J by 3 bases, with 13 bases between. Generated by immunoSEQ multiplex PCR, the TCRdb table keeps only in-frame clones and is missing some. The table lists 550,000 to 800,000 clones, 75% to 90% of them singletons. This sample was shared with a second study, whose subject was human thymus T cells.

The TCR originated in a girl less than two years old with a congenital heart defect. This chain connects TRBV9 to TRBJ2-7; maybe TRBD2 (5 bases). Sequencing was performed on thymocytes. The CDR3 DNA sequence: TGTGCCAGCAGCGTAGAAGACTTCGGGGACTACGAGCAGTACTTC. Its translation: CASSVEDFGDYEQYF. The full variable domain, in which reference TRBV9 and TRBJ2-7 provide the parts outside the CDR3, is DSGVTQTPKHLITATGQRVTLRCSPRSGDLSVYWYQQSLDQGLQFLIQYYNGEERAKGNILERFSAQQFPDLHSELNLSSLELGDSALYFCASSVEDFGDYEQYFGPGTRLTVT.